This record covers a single TCR beta chain. Its specificity is unknown. These data originate in a study of OX40 agonist ivuxolimab in advanced cancers. Study-level background: The dose-escalation group included hepatocellular carcinoma, melanoma, renal cell carcinoma and head and neck cancer. Under the entry rules, prior anti-PD-1, anti-PD-L1 or anti-CTLA-4 therapy was allowed, and about 40% had some. Study results and caveats: Mean expanded clone counts were higher in CD8+ than CD4+ T cells.

Germline V CDR1 and CDR2: WSHSY, SAAADI. Deletions cut 8 bases from V and 5 bases from J, with 15 bases between. This CDR3 is 13 amino acids long. The protocol was immunoSEQ multiplex PCR, while the TCRdb copy is restricted to in-frame clones and leaves out a portion. This table has 150,000 to 180,000 clones, 85% to 95% appearing once. Systemic immunosuppression or autoimmune disease history was grounds to exclude patients. V gene TRBV10-2 combines with J gene TRBJ1-2; D remains ambiguous. The sample here was CD4+ or CD8+ T cells sorted from blood, taken in a trial of the OX40 agonist ivuxolimab. The TCR comes from an adult with an advanced solid tumor such as melanoma, head and neck, liver or kidney cancer. DNA of the CDR3: TGCGCCAGCGCCCCCCCGGGATCGTATGGCTACACCTTC. It codes for CASAPPGSYGYTF.